This TCR beta chain was obtained from a study of shared clonotypes between healthy human individuals. Each subset's genomic DNA was shared equally among a number of immunoSEQ plates. Data came from immunoSEQ multiplex PCR; TCRdb stores just in-frame clones and leaves some out. The sample yields around 980,000 clones, 70% to 80% seen once. The CDR3 is 14 amino acids. The germline V gene encodes CDR1 SGHDN and CDR2 FVKESK. V lost 4 bases, J lost 6 bases, and 14 bases lay in between. V and J are TRBV14 and TRBJ2-3, with no clear D. This clonotype was obtained from a man younger than 35 in good health. Some clones in this sample may be carry-over from other donors' samples. Sequencing was performed on memory CD4+ T cells from PBMCs. Documented subset: CD45RA-negative fraction. The CDR3 protein is CASSLPPVSDTQYF. In nucleotides, the CDR3 is TGTGCCAGCAGCCTCCCCCCCGTGTCGGATACGCAGTATTTT.